The 27 T cell receptor beta chains reported below all come from one sample, sequenced in a study of beta chain features in type 1 diabetes. Antigen specificity for these receptors is unknown. All of the isolated RNA was reverse transcribed, so expressed TCRB transcripts were sequenced. Sequencing was performed with immunoSEQ multiplex PCR; in TCRdb, only in-frame clones are kept and a portion is missing. The sample holds 280,000 or so clones, 15% seen once. Study-wide points: Type 1 diabetes patients showed a moderate but significant shortening of TCRB CDR3s in all four CD4+ subsets.

The sample taken for sequencing was naive CD4+ T cells from blood. Receptors were obtained from a man younger than 35 with type 1 diabetes.

The chain carries TRBV7-9 and TRBJ1-5, with a weak D call TRBD1 (6 bases). The CDR3 has 14 amino acids. The germline V gene encodes CDR1 SEHNR and CDR2 FQNEAQ (reference sequence). Trimming shortened V by 2 bases and J by 6 bases, and 11 bases separated the two germline ends. The CDR3 region is CASSLTGFSQPQHF. As DNA, the CDR3 is TGTGCCAGCAGCTTAACAGGGTTCAGTCAGCCCCAGCATTTT. Full variable domain (missing parts from reference TRBV7-9 and TRBJ1-5): DTGVSQNPRHKITKRGQNVTFRCDPISEHNRLYWYRQTLGQGPEFLTYFQNEAQLEKSRLLSDRFSAERPKGSFSTLEIQRTEQGDSAMYLCASSLTGFSQPQHFGDGTRLSIL.

The chain combines TRBV5-4 with TRBJ2-1, with 9 bases fitting TRBD2. V trimming: 4 bases; J trimming: 15 bases; junction bases outside the gene matches: 11. CDR1 SGHNT and CDR2 YYREEE come from the germline V gene (reference sequence). The CDR3 consists of 13 residues. The CDR3 region has the DNA TGTGCCAGCAGCCCCGGGACTAGCAGTACTCCGTTCTTC. Translated: CASSPGTSSTPFF.

CDR3 region: CASSSFHGEAEQYF. DNA for the CDR3: TGTGCCAGCAGCTCCTTCCACGGGGAAGCCGAGCAGTACTTC. This chain connects TRBV7-9 to TRBJ2-7; a weak D match, TRBD2 (5 bases). The germline V and J ends were trimmed by 4 bases and 6 bases, with 16 bases remaining between them. CDR3 length: 14 amino acids. CDR1 SEHNR and CDR2 FQNEAQ come from the germline V gene (reference sequence).

There are a few counts of this clone. The chain links TRBV27 to TRBJ2-3; TRBD1 matches 8 bases. CDR3 size: 17 residues. Germline CDR1 and CDR2: MNHEY and SMNVEV (reference sequence). V dropped 4 bases and J dropped 0; count of bases not matched to a gene: 9. CDR3 sequence (DNA): TGTGCCAGCAGTTCGCGGCCAGGGGGCGCAAGCACAGATACGCAGTATTTT. This codes for CASSSRPGGASTDTQYF.

This clone was found a few times. V usage is TRBV7-9 and J usage is TRBJ2-5; 7 bases fit TRBD2. Per the germline V gene, CDR1 is SEHNR and CDR2 is FQNEAQ (reference sequence). CDR3 length: 13 residues. V shed 1 base and J 5 bases; nucleotides not matched to a gene: 1. CDR3 sequence reads: CASSLGRGETQYF. The CDR3 DNA reads as TGTGCCAGCAGCTTAGGGCGGGGGGAGACCCAGTACTTC.

The J gene is TRBJ1-1, the V gene TRBV5-1, with 8 nucleotides matching TRBD1. CDR3 size: 14 residues. From germline, CDR1 is SGHRS and CDR2 YFSETQ. The junction had 4 bases not matched to a gene; V was cut back by 1 base and J by 5 bases. This chain's CDR3 is CASSLQGAGTEAFF. The DNA of the CDR3 is TGCGCCAGCAGCTTGCAGGGGGCGGGAACTGAAGCTTTCTTT.

This clone was counted a few times. Different DNA sequences within this sample yield the same CDR3. The chain combines TRBV7-2 with TRBJ2-1; 10 bases agree with TRBD2. The CDR3 loop spans 14 amino acids. CDR1 and CDR2 from the germline V gene are SGHTA and FQGNSA. V lost 4 bases to trimming and J lost 3 bases; unmatched junction nucleotides: 0. Here the CDR3 reads CASSWTSGYNEQFF. The CDR3 DNA reads TGTGCCAGCAGCTGGACTAGCGGCTACAATGAGCAGTTCTTC.

The chain has TRBV5-4 and TRBJ2-7; no definite D call. This CDR3 spans 13 amino acids. V shed 4 bases and J shed 5 bases, with 13 bases lying between them. CDR1 is SGHNT, CDR2 YYREEE, per germline (reference sequence). CDR3: CASSRPDWNEQYF. The CDR3 coding sequence is TGTGCCAGCAGCCGCCCCGACTGGAACGAGCAGTACTTC.

The V gene is TRBV5-1, the J gene TRBJ2-1; the match to TRBD1 covers 9 bases. The CDR3 has 19 residues. The germline V gene has CDR1 SGHRS and CDR2 YFSETQ. V trimming: 2 bases; J trimming: 2 bases; junction bases outside the gene matches: 14. The CDR3 spells CASSFPTRNRGLTYNEQFF. For the CDR3, the DNA is TGCGCCAGCAGCTTCCCGACCCGAAACAGGGGGCTCACCTACAATGAGCAGTTCTTC.

J is TRBJ1-4 and V is TRBV28, with TRBD1 matching over 7 bases. Germline CDR1 reads MDHEN; CDR2 reads SYDVKM. The CDR3 totals 14 residues. The J segment lost 4 bases and the V segment lost 4 bases, leaving 3 bases of the junction unmatched. The CDR3 DNA reads TGTGCCAGCAGTTCCGGACAGGATAATGAAAAACTGTTTTTT. This translates into CASSSGQDNEKLFF.

The rearrangement links TRBV9 to TRBJ2-7, with a possible D match to TRBD1 (6 bases). The V end was cut by 1 base, the J end by 2 bases, with 10 bases between. Germline lookup yields CDR1 SGDLS and CDR2 YYNGEE. This CDR3 is 14 amino acids long. The CDR3 DNA is TGTGCCAGCAGCGTAAGTACAGGGCCCTACGAGCAGTACTTC. Translation gives CASSVSTGPYEQYF. Filled out from reference TRBV9 and TRBJ2-7, the complete variable domain reads DSGVTQTPKHLITATGQRVTLRCSPRSGDLSVYWYQQSLDQGLQFLIQYYNGEERAKGNILERFSAQQFPDLHSELNLSSLELGDSALYFCASSVSTGPYEQYFGPGTRLTVT.

This CDR3 reads CASSALRDQPQHF. The DNA for the CDR3 is TGTGCCAGCTCAGCGTTGAGGGATCAGCCCCAGCATTTT. V usage is TRBV18 and J usage is TRBJ1-5; D call uncertain. Per germline, CDR1 KGHSH and CDR2 LQKENI. The CDR3 runs 13 residues. Trimming stripped 5 bases from V and 5 bases from J, with 10 bases between.

The rearrangement links TRBV19 to TRBJ1-1; D gene unclear. Deletions cut 6 bases from V and 11 bases from J, with 13 bases between. Germline V gene sequence: CDR1 LNHDA, CDR2 SQIVND (reference sequence). This CDR3 spans 11 amino acids. The CDR3, as DNA: TGTGCCAGTAGCTTCACGGTAGAGGCTTTCTTT. Protein: CASSFTVEAFF.

This clone was seen a few times. The rearrangement joins TRBV2 to TRBJ2-3; 8 bases line up with TRBD2. The CDR3 runs 15 residues. Germline CDR1 reads SNHLY; CDR2 reads FYNNEI. V shed 7 bases, J shed 0 bases, and the junction held 6 bases outside the gene matches. The DNA of the CDR3 is TGTGCCAGCATTCTGACTAGCGTAAGCACAGATACGCAGTATTTT. Translation gives CASILTSVSTDTQYF.

This clone appeared a few times. The chain joins TRBV27 to TRBJ1-1; TRBD1 agrees at 9 bases. This CDR3 has 15 residues. Germline CDR1 is MNHEY and CDR2 is SMNVEV (reference sequence). V shed 1 base and J 3 bases; nucleotides not matched to a gene: 3. The CDR3 protein is CASSLLYRGHTEAFF. The DNA of the CDR3 is TGTGCCAGCAGTTTATTGTACAGGGGGCACACTGAAGCTTTCTTT.

The V call is TRBV7-2, the J call TRBJ2-5, with 8 bases aligning to TRBD2. The CDR3 contains 16 residues. CDR1 and CDR2 (germline): SGHTA, FQGNSA. V lost 2 bases and J lost 4; bases outside the gene matches: 9. In DNA form, the CDR3 reads TGTGCCAGCAGCTTATCGGCGGGGGGCGGCGGAGAGACCCAGTACTTC. Translated, it gives CASSLSAGGGGETQYF. Complete variable domain (other parts from reference TRBV7-2 and TRBJ2-5): GAGVSQSPSNKVTEKGKDVELRCDPISGHTALYWYRQSLGQGLEFLIYFQGNSAPDKSGLPSDRFSAERTGGSVSTLTIQRTQQEDSAVYLCASSLSAGGGGETQYFGPGTRLLVL.

This sequence joins TRBV29-1 and TRBJ1-1; tentatively, D is TRBD1 (5 bases). Trimming took off 7 bases at V and 5 bases at J, with 14 bases between the two ends. CDR3 length equals 12 residues. Germline V gene lookup returns CDR1 SQVTM and CDR2 ANQGSEA. The chain's CDR3 is CSGHREGTEAFF. The CDR3 DNA follows: TGCAGCGGCCATCGGGAGGGGACTGAAGCTTTCTTT.

This clone was recorded a few times. This chain uses TRBV29-1 with TRBJ1-1; 8 bases map to TRBD1. The CDR3 consists of 16 residues. V lost 1 base and J lost 2; bases outside the gene matches: 9. Germline CDR1 is SQVTM and CDR2 is ANQGSEA. CDR3 DNA sequence: TGCAGCGTTGAAGGTCAGGGGGCGCGGTTAAACACTGAAGCTTTCTTT. Amino acids: CSVEGQGARLNTEAFF. Full variable domain (rest looked up from reference TRBV29-1 and TRBJ1-1): SAVISQKPSRDICQRGTSLTIQCQVDSQVTMMFWYRQQPGQSLTLIATANQGSEATYESGFVIDKFPISRPNLTFSTLTVSNMSPEDSSIYLCSVEGQGARLNTEAFFGQGTRLTVV.

The rearrangement uses TRBV6-5 and TRBJ2-7; 10 positions match TRBD2. Losses at the gene ends were 7 bases for V and 3 bases for J; bases not matched to a gene: 6. This CDR3 has 14 residues. Germline lookup yields CDR1 MNHEY and CDR2 SVGAGI. CDR3 residues: CASIGPSGSYEQYF. The CDR3 coding sequence is TGTGCCAGCATAGGTCCTAGCGGGAGCTACGAGCAGTACTTC.

In this sample, this clone turned up a few times. The V and J genes are TRBV18 and TRBJ2-1; 9 nucleotides agree with TRBD2. V shed 2 bases, J shed 8 bases, and the junction held 13 bases outside the gene matches. Germline CDR1 is KGHSH and CDR2 is LQKENI. This CDR3 region has 17 residues. Here the CDR3 DNA reads TGTGCCAGCTCACCAACTGTCGGGCTAGCGGGATCGGATGAGCAGTTCTTC. As protein: CASSPTVGLAGSDEQFF. Filled out from reference TRBV18 and TRBJ2-1, the complete variable domain reads NAGVMQNPRHLVRRRGQEARLRCSPMKGHSHVYWYRQLPEEGLKFMVYLQKENIIDESGMPKERFSAEFPKEGPSILRIQQVVRGDSAAYFCASSPTVGLAGSDEQFFGPGTRLTVL.

The CDR3 is CASSSVRGENYGYTF. Here the CDR3 DNA reads TGTGCCAGCAGTTCGGTACGGGGGGAAAACTATGGCTACACCTTC. This chain uses TRBV6-5 with TRBJ1-2; the D gene is possibly TRBD1 (5 bases). The CDR3 contains 15 residues. Trimming left V 4 bases short and J 2 bases short, with 14 bases between. CDR1 is MNHEY, CDR2 SVGAGI, per germline.

This sequence joins TRBV28 and TRBJ2-7, with D hard to call. Germline V lookup: CDR1 MDHEN, CDR2 SYDVKM. The germline V and J ends were trimmed by 3 bases and 3 bases, with 9 bases remaining between them. This CDR3 region has 13 residues. The CDR3 region is CASSLPAGYEQYF. For the CDR3, the DNA is TGTGCCAGCAGTTTGCCAGCAGGCTACGAGCAGTACTTC.

This chain uses TRBV20-1 with TRBJ2-3; no reliable D call. V lost 6 bases, J lost 5 bases, and 9 bases lay in between. Germline V gives CDR1 DFQATT, CDR2 SNEGSKA (reference sequence). The CDR3 has 11 amino acids. Here the CDR3 reads CSAPLVDTQYF. For the CDR3, the DNA is TGCAGTGCCCCACTCGTAGATACGCAGTATTTT.

This clone has just one count. This chain links TRBV6-5 with TRBJ1-5, with a tentative D call TRBD1 (6 bases). The CDR3 extends over 15 amino acids. V dropped 6 bases and J dropped 0 bases, with 12 bases sitting between them. Germline lookup yields CDR1 MNHEY and CDR2 SVGAGI. The CDR3 bases are TGTGCCAGCAGCCCTACAGGGTATAGCAATCAGCCCCAGCATTTT. Encoded protein: CASSPTGYSNQPQHF.

J is TRBJ1-2 and V is TRBV28; 10 bases fit TRBD1. The V gene end was trimmed by 5 bases and the J gene end by 7 bases; junction bases not matched to a gene: 13. This CDR3 is 16 amino acids long. Germline CDR1 reads MDHEN; CDR2 reads SYDVKM. In DNA form, the CDR3 reads TGTGCCAGCAGTCCCCGGACAGGGGGGTTAAGGTCTGGCTACACCTTC. Encoded protein: CASSPRTGGLRSGYTF.

This clone showed up just a few times. V gene TRBV7-9 combines with J gene TRBJ2-3, with D perhaps TRBD2 (6 bases). CDR3 length: 15 residues. Trimming took off 0 bases at V and 3 bases at J, with 10 bases between the two ends. From germline, CDR1 is SEHNR and CDR2 FQNEAQ (reference sequence). The DNA of the CDR3 is TGTGCCAGCAGCTTAGCTCCTGGGGGGACAGATACGCAGTATTTT. Its translation is CASSLAPGGTDTQYF.

The chain is built from TRBV6-1 and TRBJ1-6; tentative D call: TRBD1 (5 bases). The length of the CDR3 is 15 residues. The germline V gene encodes CDR1 MNHNS and CDR2 SASEGT. V lost 4 bases, J lost 8 bases, and 15 bases lay in between. This CDR3 is CASSVEQRDYSPLHF. Here the CDR3 DNA reads TGTGCCAGCAGTGTAGAACAGAGGGACTATTCACCCCTCCACTTT.